Sequencing of this T cell receptor (beta chain) was carried out in a study of glioma-infiltrating T cells after dendritic cell vaccination. At the level of the study: Dendritic cell vaccination trial patients had either newly diagnosed or recurrent glioblastoma.

The primer mix had 60 V beta and 13 J beta primers. TCRdb's copy holds only in-frame clones and misses some; the assay was immunoSEQ multiplex PCR. Among 90,000 to 110,000 clones listed, 90% were seen once. The time point is: after dendritic cell vaccination, including at tumor progression/relapse. No glioblastoma patient carried an isocitrate dehydrogenase mutation. Germline V gene sequence: CDR1 MNHEY, CDR2 SMNVEV (reference sequence). This CDR3 is built from 15 residues. Trimming took 6 bases from V and 6 from J; bases not matched to a gene: 11. The material sequenced was blood, taken after dendritic cell vaccination. The chain uses TRBV27 and TRBJ1-5; 7 bases align to TRBD1. This clonotype was obtained from a human donor with glioblastoma. As DNA, the CDR3 is TGTGCCAGCAGGAACAGGGGTTTTTCAAGTCAGCCCCAGCATTTT. It is translated as CASRNRGFSSQPQHF.